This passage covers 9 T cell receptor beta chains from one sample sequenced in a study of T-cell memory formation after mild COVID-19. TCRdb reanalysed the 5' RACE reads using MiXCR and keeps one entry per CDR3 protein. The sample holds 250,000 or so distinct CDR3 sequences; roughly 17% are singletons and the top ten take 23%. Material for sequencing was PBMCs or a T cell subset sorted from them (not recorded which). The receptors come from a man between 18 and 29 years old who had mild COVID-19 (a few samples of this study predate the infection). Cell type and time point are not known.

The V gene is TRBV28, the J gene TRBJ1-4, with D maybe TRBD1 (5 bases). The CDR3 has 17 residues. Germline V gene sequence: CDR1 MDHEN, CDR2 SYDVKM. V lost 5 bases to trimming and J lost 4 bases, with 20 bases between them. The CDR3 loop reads CASSAPGGADYNEKLFF. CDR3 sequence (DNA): TGTGCCAGCAGTGCCCCCGGTGGGGCAGACTATAATGAAAAACTGTTTTTT.

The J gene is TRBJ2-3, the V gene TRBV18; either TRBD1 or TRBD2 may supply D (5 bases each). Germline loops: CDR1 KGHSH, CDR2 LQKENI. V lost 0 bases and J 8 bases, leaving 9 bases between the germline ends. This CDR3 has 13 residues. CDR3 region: CASSPPGPTTQYF. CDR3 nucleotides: TGTGCCAGCTCACCACCGGGACCGACTACGCAGTATTTT. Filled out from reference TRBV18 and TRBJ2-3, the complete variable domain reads NAGVMQNPRHLVRRRGQEARLRCSPMKGHSHVYWYRQLPEEGLKFMVYLQKENIIDESGMPKERFSAEFPKEGPSILRIQQVVRGDSAAYFCASSPPGPTTQYFGPGTRLTVL.

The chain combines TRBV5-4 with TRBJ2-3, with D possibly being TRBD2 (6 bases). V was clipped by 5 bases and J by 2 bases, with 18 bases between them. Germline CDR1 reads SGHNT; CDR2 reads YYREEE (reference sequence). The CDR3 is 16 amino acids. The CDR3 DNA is TGTGCCAGCAGTTCCCGGGGGACTCCCTACACAGATACGCAGTATTTT. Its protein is CASSSRGTPYTDTQYF.

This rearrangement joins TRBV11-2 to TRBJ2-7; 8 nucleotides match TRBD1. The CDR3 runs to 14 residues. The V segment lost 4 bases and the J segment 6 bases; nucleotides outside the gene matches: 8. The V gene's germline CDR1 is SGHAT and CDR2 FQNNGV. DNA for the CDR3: TGTGCCAGCAGCTCCCCCGGACAGGGTCCCGAGCAGTACTTC. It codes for CASSSPGQGPEQYF.

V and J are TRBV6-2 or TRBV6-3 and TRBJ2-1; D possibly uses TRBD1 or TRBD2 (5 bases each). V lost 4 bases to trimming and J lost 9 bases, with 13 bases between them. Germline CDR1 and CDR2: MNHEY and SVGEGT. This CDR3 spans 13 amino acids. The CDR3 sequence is CASSFPRGLEQFF. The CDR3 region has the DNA TGTGCCAGCAGTTTCCCTCGGGGCCTTGAGCAGTTCTTC.

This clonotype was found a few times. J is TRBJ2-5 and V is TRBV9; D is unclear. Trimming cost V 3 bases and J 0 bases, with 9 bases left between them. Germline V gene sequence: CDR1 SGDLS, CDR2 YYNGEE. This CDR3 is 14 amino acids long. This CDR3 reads CASSGHAYQETQYF. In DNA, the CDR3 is TGTGCCAGCAGCGGACACGCGTACCAAGAGACCCAGTACTTC.

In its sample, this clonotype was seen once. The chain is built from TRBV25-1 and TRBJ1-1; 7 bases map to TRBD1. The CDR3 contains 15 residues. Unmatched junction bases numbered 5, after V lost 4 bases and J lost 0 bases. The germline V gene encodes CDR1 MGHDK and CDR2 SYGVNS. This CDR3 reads CASSVNRGVNTEAFF. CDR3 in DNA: TGTGCCAGCAGTGTTAACAGGGGCGTGAACACTGAAGCTTTCTTT.

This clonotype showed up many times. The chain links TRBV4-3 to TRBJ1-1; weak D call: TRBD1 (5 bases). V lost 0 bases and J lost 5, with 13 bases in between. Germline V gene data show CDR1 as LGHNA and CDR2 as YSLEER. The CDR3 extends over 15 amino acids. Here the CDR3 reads CASSQDQWGTTEAFF. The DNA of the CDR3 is TGCGCCAGCAGCCAAGATCAGTGGGGCACTACTGAAGCTTTCTTT.

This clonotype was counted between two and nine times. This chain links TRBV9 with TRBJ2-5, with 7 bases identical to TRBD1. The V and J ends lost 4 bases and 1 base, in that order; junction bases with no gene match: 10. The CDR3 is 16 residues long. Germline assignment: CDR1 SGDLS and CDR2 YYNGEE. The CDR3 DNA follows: TGTGCCAGCAGCCTTAACCCGGGACAGCCCCAAGAGACCCAGTACTTC. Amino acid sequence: CASSLNPGQPQETQYF.